This TCR beta chain came from a study of CD8+CD57+ T cells in acquired aplastic anemia. Study-wide points: Fewer than 30 shared CD8+ CDR3s appeared highly expressed within patients' immunodominant clones.

V was cut by 4 bases and J by 7 bases, with 10 bases left in between. The CDR3 spans 13 residues. Genomic DNA was employed as the template in profiling TCR beta VDJ and CDR3. TCRdb analysed the reads with MiXCR anew, one entry per CDR3 protein. This table has about 270,000 distinct CDR3 sequences, roughly half appearing once. Concerning this clonotype: Its antigen is unidentified.

The origin of this receptor is a human donor with severe aplastic anemia or a healthy control (not recorded which). Input material: sorted CD4+, CD8+, or CD8+CD57+ T cells (not recorded which) from PBMCs. This chain joins TRBV12-3 or TRBV12-4 and TRBJ2-2, with D perhaps matching TRBD1 or TRBD2 (5 bases each). Here the CDR3 DNA reads TGTGCCAGCAGTTCCCTTGGGGGCGGGGAGCTGTTTTTT. Translation: CASSSLGGGELFF.